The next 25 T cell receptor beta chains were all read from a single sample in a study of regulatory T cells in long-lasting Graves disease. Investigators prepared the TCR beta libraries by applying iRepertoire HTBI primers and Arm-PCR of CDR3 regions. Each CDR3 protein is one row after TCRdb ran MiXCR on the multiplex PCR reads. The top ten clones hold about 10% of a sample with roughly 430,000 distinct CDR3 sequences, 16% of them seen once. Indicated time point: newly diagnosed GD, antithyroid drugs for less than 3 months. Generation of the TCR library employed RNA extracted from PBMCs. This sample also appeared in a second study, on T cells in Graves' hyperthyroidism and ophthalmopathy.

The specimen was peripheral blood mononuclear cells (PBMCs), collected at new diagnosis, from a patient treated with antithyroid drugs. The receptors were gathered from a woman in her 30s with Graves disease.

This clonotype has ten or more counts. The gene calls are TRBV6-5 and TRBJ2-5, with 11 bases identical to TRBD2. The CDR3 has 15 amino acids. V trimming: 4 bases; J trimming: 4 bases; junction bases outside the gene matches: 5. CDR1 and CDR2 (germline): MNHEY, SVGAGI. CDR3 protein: CASSLLAGGVETQYF. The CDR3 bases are TGTGCCAGCAGTTTATTAGCGGGAGGGGTAGAGACCCAGTACTTC.

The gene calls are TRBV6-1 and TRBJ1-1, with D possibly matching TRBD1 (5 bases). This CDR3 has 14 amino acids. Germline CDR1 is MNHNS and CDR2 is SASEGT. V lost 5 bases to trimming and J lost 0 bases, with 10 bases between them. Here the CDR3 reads CASSPDRMNTEAFF. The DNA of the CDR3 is TGTGCCAGCAGTCCCGACAGAATGAACACTGAAGCTTTCTTT.

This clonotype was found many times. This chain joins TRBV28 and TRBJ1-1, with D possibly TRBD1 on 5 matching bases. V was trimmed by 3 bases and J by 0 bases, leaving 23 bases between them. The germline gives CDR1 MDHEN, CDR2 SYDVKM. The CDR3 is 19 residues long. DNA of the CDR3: TGTGCCAGCAGTTTCCCCACAGGTAAAACGGGGAATGTGAACACTGAAGCTTTCTTT. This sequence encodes CASSFPTGKTGNVNTEAFF.

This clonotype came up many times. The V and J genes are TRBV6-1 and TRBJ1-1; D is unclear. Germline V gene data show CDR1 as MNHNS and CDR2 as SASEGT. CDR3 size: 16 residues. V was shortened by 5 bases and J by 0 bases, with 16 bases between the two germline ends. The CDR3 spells CASSQDKAFLNTEAFF. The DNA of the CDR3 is TGTGCCAGCAGTCAAGACAAAGCTTTTCTGAACACTGAAGCTTTCTTT.

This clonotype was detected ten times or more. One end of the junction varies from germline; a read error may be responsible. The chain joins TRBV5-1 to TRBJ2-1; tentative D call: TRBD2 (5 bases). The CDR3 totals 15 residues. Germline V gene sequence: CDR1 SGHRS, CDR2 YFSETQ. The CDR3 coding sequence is TGTGCCAGCAGCTTAGCGCTGAGCTCCTACAATGAGCAGTTCTTC. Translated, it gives CASSLALSSYNEQFF. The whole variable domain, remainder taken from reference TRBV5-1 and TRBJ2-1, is KAGVTQTPRYLIKTRGQQVTLSCSPISGHRSVSWYQQTPGQGLQFLFEYFSETQRNKGNFPGRFSGRQFSNSRSEMNVSTLELGDSALYLCASSLALSSYNEQFFGPGTRLTVL.

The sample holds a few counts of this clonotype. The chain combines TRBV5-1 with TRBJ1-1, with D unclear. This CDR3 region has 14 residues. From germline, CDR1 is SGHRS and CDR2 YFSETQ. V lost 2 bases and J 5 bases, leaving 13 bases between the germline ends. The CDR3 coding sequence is TGCGCCAGCAGCTTTAGCCAGAAGGTTACTGAAGCTTTCTTT. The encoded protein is CASSFSQKVTEAFF.

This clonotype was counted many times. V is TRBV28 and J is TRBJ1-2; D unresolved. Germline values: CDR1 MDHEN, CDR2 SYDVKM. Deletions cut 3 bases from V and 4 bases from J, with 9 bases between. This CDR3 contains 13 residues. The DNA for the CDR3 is TGTGCCAGCAGTTTGAGCCAGACCTATGGCTACACCTTC. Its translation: CASSLSQTYGYTF.

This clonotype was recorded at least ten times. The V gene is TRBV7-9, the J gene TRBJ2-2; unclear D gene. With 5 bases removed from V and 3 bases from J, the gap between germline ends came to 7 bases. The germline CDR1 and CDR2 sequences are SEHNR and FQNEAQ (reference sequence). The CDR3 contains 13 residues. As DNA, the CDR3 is TGTGCCAGCAGCAATAGAGACACCGGGGAGCTGTTTTTT. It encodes CASSNRDTGELFF. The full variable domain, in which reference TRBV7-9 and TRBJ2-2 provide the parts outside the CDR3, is DTGVSQNPRHKITKRGQNVTFRCDPISEHNRLYWYRQTLGQGPEFLTYFQNEAQLEKSRLLSDRFSAERPKGSFSTLEIQRTEQGDSAMYLCASSNRDTGELFFGEGSRLTVL.

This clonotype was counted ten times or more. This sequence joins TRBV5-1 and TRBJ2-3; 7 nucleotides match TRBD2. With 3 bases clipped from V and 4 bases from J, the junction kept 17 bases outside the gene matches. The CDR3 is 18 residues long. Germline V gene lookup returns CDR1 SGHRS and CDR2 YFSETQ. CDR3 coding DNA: TGCGCCAGCAGCTCACTCCCGGGACTACTCAGAAGCGCAGATACGCAGTATTTT. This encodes CASSSLPGLLRSADTQYF.

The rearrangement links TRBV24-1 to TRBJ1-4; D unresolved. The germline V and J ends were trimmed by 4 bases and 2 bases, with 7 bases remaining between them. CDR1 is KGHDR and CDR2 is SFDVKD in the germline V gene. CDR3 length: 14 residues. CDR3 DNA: TGTGCCACCAGTGAAGGCCCCACTAATGAAAAACTGTTTTTT. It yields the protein CATSEGPTNEKLFF.

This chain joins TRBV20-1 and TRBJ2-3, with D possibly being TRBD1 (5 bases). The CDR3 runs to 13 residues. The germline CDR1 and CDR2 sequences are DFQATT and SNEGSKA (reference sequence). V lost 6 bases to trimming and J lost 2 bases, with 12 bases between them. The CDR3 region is CSATRQSTDTQYF. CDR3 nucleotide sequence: TGCAGTGCGACCCGACAGTCCACAGATACGCAGTATTTT.

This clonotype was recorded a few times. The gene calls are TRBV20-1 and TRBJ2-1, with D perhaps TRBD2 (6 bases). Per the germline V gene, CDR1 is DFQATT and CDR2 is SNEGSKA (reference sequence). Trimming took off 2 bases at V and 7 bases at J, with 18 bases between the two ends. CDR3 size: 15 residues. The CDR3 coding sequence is TGCAGTGCTAGAACCACGGAGGGTCTCTCAAATGAGCAGTTCTTC. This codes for CSARTTEGLSNEQFF.

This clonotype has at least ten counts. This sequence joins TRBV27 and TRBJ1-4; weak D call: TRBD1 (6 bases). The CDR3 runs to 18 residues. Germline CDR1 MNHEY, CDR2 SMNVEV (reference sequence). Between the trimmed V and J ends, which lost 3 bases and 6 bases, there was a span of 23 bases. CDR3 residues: CASSLGPGRGSLDEKLFF. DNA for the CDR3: TGTGCCAGCAGTTTGGGACCGGGGAGGGGGAGCCTTGATGAAAAACTGTTTTTT.

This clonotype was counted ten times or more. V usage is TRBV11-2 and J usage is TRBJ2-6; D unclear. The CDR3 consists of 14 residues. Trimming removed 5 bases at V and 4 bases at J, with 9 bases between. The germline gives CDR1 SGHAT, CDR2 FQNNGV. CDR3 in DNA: TGTGCCAGCAGCCCCCCGGTCGGGGCCAACGTCCTGACTTTC. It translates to CASSPPVGANVLTF. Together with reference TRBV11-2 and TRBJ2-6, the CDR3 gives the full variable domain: EAGVAQSPRYKIIEKRQSVAFWCNPISGHATLYWYQQILGQGPKLLIQFQNNGVVDDSQLPKDRFSAERLKGVDSTLKIQPAKLEDSAVYLCASSPPVGANVLTFGAGSRLTVL.

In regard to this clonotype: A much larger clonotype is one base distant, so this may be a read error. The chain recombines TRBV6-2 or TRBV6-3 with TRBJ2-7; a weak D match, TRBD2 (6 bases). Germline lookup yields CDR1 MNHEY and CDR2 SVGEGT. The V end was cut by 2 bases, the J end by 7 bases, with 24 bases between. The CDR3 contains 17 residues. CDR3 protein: CASSYGSVAATYNEQYF. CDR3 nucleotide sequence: TGTGCCAGCAGTTACGGTTCGGTAGCGGCCACCTACAATGAGCAGTACTTC.

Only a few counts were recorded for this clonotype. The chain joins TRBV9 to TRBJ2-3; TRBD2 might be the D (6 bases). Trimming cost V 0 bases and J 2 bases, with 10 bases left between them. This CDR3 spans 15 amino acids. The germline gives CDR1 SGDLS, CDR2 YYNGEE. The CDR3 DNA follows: TGTGCCAGCAGCGTAGGCGGAGGGCCCACAGATACGCAGTATTTT. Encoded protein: CASSVGGGPTDTQYF. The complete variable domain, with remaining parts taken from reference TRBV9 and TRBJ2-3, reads DSGVTQTPKHLITATGQRVTLRCSPRSGDLSVYWYQQSLDQGLQFLIQYYNGEERAKGNILERFSAQQFPDLHSELNLSSLELGDSALYFCASSVGGGPTDTQYFGPGTRLTVL.

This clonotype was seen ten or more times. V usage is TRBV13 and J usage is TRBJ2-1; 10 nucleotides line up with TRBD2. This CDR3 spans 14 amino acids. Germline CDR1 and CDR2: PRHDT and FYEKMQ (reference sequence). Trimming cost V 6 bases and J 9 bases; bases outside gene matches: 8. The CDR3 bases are TGTGCCAGCAGTCGCTATCTAGCGGGAGTTGAGCAGTTCTTC. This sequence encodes CASSRYLAGVEQFF.

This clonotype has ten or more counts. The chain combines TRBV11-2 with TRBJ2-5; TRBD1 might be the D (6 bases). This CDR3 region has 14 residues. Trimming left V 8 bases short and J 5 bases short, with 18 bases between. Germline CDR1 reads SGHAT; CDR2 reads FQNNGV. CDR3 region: CASQGPGARETQYF. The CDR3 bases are TGTGCCAGCCAAGGACCAGGGGCGCGGGAGACCCAGTACTTC.

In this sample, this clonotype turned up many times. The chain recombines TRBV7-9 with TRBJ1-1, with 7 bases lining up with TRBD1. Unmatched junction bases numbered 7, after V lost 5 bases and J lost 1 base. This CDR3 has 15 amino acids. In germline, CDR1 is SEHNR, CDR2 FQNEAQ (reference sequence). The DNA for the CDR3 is TGTGCCAGCAGCACCCACAGGGGAAGGAACACTGAAGCTTTCTTT. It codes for CASSTHRGRNTEAFF.

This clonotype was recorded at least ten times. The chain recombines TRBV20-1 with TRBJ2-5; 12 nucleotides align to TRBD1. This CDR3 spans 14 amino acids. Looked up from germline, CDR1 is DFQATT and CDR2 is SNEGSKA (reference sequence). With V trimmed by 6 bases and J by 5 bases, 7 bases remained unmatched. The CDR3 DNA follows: TGCAGTGCCATGGGACAGGGGGCGCGGGAGACCCAGTACTTC. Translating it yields CSAMGQGARETQYF.

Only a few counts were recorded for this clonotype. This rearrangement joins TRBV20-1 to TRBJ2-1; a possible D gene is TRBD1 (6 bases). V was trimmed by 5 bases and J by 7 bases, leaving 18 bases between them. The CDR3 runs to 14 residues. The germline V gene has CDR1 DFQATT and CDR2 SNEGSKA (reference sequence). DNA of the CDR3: TGCAGTGCTCTGACAGGTGGGCTGCGGAATGAGCAGTTCTTC. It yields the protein CSALTGGLRNEQFF.

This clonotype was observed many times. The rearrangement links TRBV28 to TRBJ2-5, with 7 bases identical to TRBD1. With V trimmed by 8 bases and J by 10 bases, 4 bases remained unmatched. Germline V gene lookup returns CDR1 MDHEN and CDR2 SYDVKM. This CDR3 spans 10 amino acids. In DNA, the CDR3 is TGTGCCAGCTCAGGGGGAAACCAGTACTTC. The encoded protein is CASSGGNQYF.

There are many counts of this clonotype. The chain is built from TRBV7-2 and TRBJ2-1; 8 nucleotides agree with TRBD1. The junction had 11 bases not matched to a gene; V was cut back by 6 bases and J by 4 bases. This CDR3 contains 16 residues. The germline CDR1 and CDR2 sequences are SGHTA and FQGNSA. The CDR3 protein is CASRLHQGAGYNEQFF. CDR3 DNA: TGTGCCAGCAGATTACATCAGGGGGCGGGTTACAATGAGCAGTTCTTC. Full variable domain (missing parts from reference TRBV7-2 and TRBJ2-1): GAGVSQSPSNKVTEKGKDVELRCDPISGHTALYWYRQSLGQGLEFLIYFQGNSAPDKSGLPSDRFSAERTGGSVSTLTIQRTQQEDSAVYLCASRLHQGAGYNEQFFGPGTRLTVL.

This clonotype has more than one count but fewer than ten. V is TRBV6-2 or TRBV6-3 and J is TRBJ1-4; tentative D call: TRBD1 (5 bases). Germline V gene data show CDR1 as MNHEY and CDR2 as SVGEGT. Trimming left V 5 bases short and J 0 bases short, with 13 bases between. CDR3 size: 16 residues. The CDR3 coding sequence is TGTGCCAGCAGTGGACTTGACAGAGCAACTAATGAAAAACTGTTTTTT. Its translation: CASSGLDRATNEKLFF.

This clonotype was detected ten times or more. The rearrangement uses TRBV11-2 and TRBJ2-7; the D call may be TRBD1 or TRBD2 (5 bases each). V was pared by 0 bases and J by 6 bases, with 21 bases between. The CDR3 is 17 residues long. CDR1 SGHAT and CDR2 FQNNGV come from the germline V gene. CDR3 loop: CASSLDLTARDRGEQYF. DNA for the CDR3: TGTGCCAGCAGCTTAGATCTGACGGCCAGGGACCGAGGCGAGCAGTACTTC.